This T cell receptor (beta chain) was obtained from a study of blood T cell repertoires in COVID-19. In germline, CDR1 is KGHSH, CDR2 LQKENI. This CDR3 region has 13 residues. Trimming removed 2 bases at V and 5 bases at J, with 9 bases between. The assay was immunoSEQ multiplex PCR, and TCRdb's table has in-frame clones only and misses some. The sample includes about 320,000 clones, roughly nine tenths of them seen just once. Sequences were obtained from PBMCs or T cells enriched from blood (not recorded which). The receptor's source is a man in his sixties who had recovered from COVID-19. The chain employs TRBV18 and TRBJ2-5, with unresolved D. In nucleotides, the CDR3 is TGTGCCAGCTCACCATTGTCCCGGGAGACCCAGTACTTC. It is translated as CASSPLSRETQYF.